The clone carrying this TCR beta chain was found a few times. The antigen is unknown. At one end, the junction sequence differs from germline, possibly due to a read error. This record comes from a study of Graves' ophthalmopathy and Graves' hyperthyroidism. Study observations and caveats: The model's prediction of ophthalmopathy progression had approximately 68% sensitivity and approximately 76% specificity.

Researchers took RNA transcripts and amplified TCR beta CDR3 regions from them. The library came from an HTBI-primed first-round RT-PCR and a second-round multiplex PCR. TCRdb reprocessed the multiplex PCR reads via MiXCR and lists one record per CDR3 protein. The table records 650,000 to 900,000 distinct CDR3 sequences, roughly two fifths of them present only once. Ophthalmopathy in the donors was of moderate-to-severe activity, with CAS ≥3, NOSPECS ≥4 and duration under 3 months. The V gene's germline CDR1 is KGHDR and CDR2 SFDVKD. The CDR3 runs to 15 residues. The clonotype originates from an adult man with Graves' ophthalmopathy. The rearrangement links TRBV24-1 to TRBJ1-5; 9 bases map to TRBD1. The source material was peripheral blood. The CDR3 nucleotides read TGTGCCAGCAGTCCGGGACAGGGATTGAATCAGCCCCAGCATTTT. Its protein product is CASSPGQGLNQPQHF.